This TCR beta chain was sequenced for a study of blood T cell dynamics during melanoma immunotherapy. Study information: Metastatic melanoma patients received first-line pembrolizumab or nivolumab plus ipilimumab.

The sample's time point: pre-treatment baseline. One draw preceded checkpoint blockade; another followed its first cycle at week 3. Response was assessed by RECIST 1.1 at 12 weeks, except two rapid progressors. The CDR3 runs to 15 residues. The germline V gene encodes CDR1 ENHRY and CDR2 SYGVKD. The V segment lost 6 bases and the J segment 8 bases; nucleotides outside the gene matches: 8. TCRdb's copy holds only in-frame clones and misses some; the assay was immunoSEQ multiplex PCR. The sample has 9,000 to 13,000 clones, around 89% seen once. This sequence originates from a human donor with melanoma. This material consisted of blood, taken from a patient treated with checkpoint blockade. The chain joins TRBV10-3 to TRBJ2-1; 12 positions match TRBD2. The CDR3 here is CAISTTSGRVYEQFF. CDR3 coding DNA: TGTGCCATCAGCACGACTAGCGGGAGAGTCTATGAGCAGTTCTTC.